Listed here is a single T cell receptor (beta chain). The antigen is undetermined. This entry comes from a study of CD4 T cells in relation to SARS-CoV-2 and coronaviruses. For the study at large: Patient ages ranged from roughly 21 to 80, median 38. Findings of the study overall: Culture-expanded clones reflect memory recall rather than primary priming during culture. Pre-pandemic and post-infection samples never came from the same donor.

V shed 5 bases and J 2 bases; nucleotides not matched to a gene: 8. Germline V CDR1 and CDR2: MNHEY, SMNVEV (reference sequence). CDR3 size: 16 residues. Deep TCR-beta sequencing used DNA from uncultured naive and memory CD4+ T cells. TCRdb's table, derived via immunoSEQ multiplex PCR, lists solely in-frame clones and lacks some. In the table there are roughly 11,000 clones, 80% to 90% of which are singletons. Sequencing used naive CD4+ T cells from PBMCs. The subset denotes: naive CD4+ T cells isolated by negative enrichment. The V call is TRBV27, the J call TRBJ2-3, with TRBD1 matching 9 bases. This receptor was taken from an adult with COVID-19. In DNA form, the CDR3 reads TGTGCCAGCAGTACTCACAGGGGGCTTAACACAGATACGCAGTATTTT. Translated, it gives CASSTHRGLNTDTQYF.